This T cell receptor beta chain was sequenced during a study of post-analysis software for immune sequencing data. Study-wide points: Strong co-clustering by F measure was evident for samples that had been prepared in the same batch. Significantly lower normalized Chao1 diversity was seen in multiple sclerosis patients than in controls.

Carried by the TCR beta cDNA libraries were unique molecular identifiers. Each batch of roughly 0.9 to 11 million T cells produced hundreds of thousands of cDNA molecules. TCRdb analysed the PCR reads with MiXCR anew, one entry per CDR3 protein. The table records about 540,000 distinct CDR3 sequences, around a third of them present only once. Of note for this clonotype: Its antigen is currently unknown.

The TCR was taken from a girl aged 2-17 years with multiple sclerosis. The source material was blood.

The DNA for the CDR3 is TGCGCCAGCAGCCATATTAGCGGGGGGGCCTCGGCTGAGCAGTTCTTC. Translation gives CASSHISGGASAEQFF. J is TRBJ2-1 and V is TRBV4-1, with 11 bases aligning to TRBD2. This CDR3 has 16 amino acids. The V gene's germline CDR1 is MGHRA and CDR2 YSYEKL. With V trimmed by 3 bases and J by 9 bases, 10 bases remained unmatched.